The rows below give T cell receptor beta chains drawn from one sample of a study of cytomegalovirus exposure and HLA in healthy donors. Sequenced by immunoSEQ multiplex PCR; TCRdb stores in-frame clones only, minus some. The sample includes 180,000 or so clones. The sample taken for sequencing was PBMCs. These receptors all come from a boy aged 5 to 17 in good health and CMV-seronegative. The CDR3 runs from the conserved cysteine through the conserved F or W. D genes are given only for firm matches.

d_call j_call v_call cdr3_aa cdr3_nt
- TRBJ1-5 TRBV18 CASSPTGGNQPQHF TGTGCCAGCTCACCAACGGGGGGTAATCAGCCCCAGCATTTT
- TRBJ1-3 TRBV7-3 CASSVGGSGNTIYF TGTGCCAGCAGCGTCGGGGGGTCTGGAAACACCATATATTTT
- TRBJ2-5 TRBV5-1 CASSPGSGNQETQYF TGCGCCAGCAGCCCGGGGTCGGGGAACCAAGAGACCCAGTACTTC
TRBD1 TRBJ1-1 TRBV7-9 CASSLADRGIEAFF TGTGCCAGCAGCTTAGCGGACAGGGGCATTGAAGCTTTCTTT
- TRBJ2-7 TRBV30 CAWSKFRETSGRSEQYF TGTGCCTGGAGTAAATTCCGGGAGACAAGTGGGCGGTCCGAGCAGTACTTC
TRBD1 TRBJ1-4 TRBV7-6 CASSPYPGQGGEKLFF TGTGCCAGCAGCCCCTACCCGGGACAGGGCGGTGAAAAACTGTTTTTT
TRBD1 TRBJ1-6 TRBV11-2 CASVRDRNSPLHF TGTGCCAGCGTCCGGGACAGGAATTCACCCCTCCACTTT
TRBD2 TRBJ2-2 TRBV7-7 CASSLKLAGANTGELFF TGTGCCAGCAGCTTAAAACTAGCGGGGGCGAACACCGGGGAGCTGTTTTTT
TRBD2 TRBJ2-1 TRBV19 CASSFAGGYNEQFF TGTGCCAGTAGTTTCGCGGGGGGGTACAATGAGCAGTTCTTC
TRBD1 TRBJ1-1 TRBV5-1 CASSFTPGGNTEAFF TGCGCCAGCAGCTTCACCCCAGGGGGGAACACTGAAGCTTTCTTT
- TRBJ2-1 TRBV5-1 CASSFVRGASYNEQFF TGCGCCAGCAGCTTCGTCCGGGGGGCCTCCTACAATGAGCAGTTCTTC
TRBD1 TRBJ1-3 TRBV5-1 CASSSGTGSGNTIYF TGCGCCAGCAGCTCGGGGACAGGCTCTGGAAACACCATATATTTT
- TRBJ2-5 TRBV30 CAWSVLAGTLPYF TGTGCCTGGAGTGTACTAGCAGGGACCCTTCCGTACTTC
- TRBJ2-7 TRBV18 CASSPTRSPGYEQYF TGTGCCAGCTCACCAACCCGGAGTCCCGGCTACGAGCAGTACTTC
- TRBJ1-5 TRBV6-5 CASTAGHSAQPQHF TGTGCCAGCACCGCCGGACACTCGGCTCAGCCCCAGCATTTT
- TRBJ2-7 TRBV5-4 CASSSRTGNYEQYF TGTGCCAGCAGCTCGCGTACAGGGAACTACGAGCAGTACTTC
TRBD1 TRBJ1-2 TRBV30 CAIGNRGRSNYGYTF TGTGCCATTGGGAACAGGGGGAGGAGTAACTATGGCTACACCTTC
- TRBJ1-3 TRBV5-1 CASSLTSNSGNTIYF TGCGCCAGCAGCTTGACATCAAACTCTGGAAACACCATATATTTT
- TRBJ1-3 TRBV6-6 CASSYGSGETGNTIYF TGTGCCAGCAGTTACGGGTCAGGGGAAACTGGAAACACCATATATTTT
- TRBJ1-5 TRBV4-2 CASSHRASAAGNQPQHF TGTGCCAGCAGCCATCGCGCCAGCGCGGCGGGCAATCAGCCCCAGCATTTT
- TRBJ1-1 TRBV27 CASGQYPFRVNTEAFF TGTGCCAGCGGACAATACCCATTCAGGGTGAACACTGAAGCTTTCTTT
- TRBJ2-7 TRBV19 CASSIGLAYEQYF TGTGCCAGTAGTATAGGACTTGCCTACGAGCAGTACTTC
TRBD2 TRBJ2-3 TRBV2 CASRKVAGGRDTQYF TGTGCCAGCAGAAAAGTAGCGGGGGGGCGGGATACGCAGTATTTT
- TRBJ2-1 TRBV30 CAWDWRGSNEQFF TGTGCCTGGGACTGGCGTGGGAGCAATGAGCAGTTCTTC
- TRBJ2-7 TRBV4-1 CASSQPFETPRGEQYF TGCGCCAGCAGCCAGCCCTTTGAGACCCCCAGGGGCGAGCAGTACTTC
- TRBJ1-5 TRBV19 CASSKAVSNQPQHF TGTGCCAGTAGTAAAGCGGTTAGCAATCAGCCCCAGCATTTT
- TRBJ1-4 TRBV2 CASRVQGRVEKLFF TGTGCCAGCAGGGTACAGGGAAGAGTGGAAAAACTGTTTTTT
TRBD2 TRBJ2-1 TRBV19 CASRLAVYTYNEQFF TGTGCCAGTAGGCTAGCGGTGTATACCTACAATGAGCAGTTCTTC
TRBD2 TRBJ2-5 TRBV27 CASRRLAVQETQYF TGTGCCAGCAGGAGACTAGCGGTCCAAGAGACCCAGTACTTC
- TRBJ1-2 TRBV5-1 CASSFLGEANYGYTF TGCGCCAGCAGCTTCTTAGGGGAAGCAAACTATGGCTACACCTTC
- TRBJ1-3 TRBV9 CASSISSGDSGNAIYF TGTGCCAGCAGCATAAGTTCGGGGGACTCTGGAAACGCCATATATTTT
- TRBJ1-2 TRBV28 CASSLFHGGQGGYTF TGTGCCAGCAGTTTATTCCACGGGGGGCAAGGGGGCTACACCTTC
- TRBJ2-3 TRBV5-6 CASSLGVRVGDTQYF TGTGCCAGCAGCTTGGGGGTCCGGGTGGGAGATACGCAGTATTTT
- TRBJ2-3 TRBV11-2 CASSSSGGYSRTDTQYF TGTGCCAGCAGCTCCTCCGGGGGATATTCACGCACAGATACGCAGTATTTT
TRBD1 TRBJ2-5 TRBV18 CASTPGQGRLGETQYF TGTGCCAGCACCCCGGGACAGGGCCGCCTGGGAGAGACCCAGTACTTC